This TCR beta chain was captured by sequencing in a study of OX40 agonist ivuxolimab in advanced cancers. For the study at large: At about 82% male, the cohort had a mean age of 60 years, ranging from about 20 to 90. Notes on the study in general: Average numbers of expanded clones were greater in CD8+ T cells than in CD4+. Both blood CD4+ and CD8+ T cells showed clonal growth by week 6 at 0.1 to 3.0 mg/kg. Antigen specificity of clonally expanded peripheral T cells was not established.

Note on this clone: Its antigen is still unknown.

Trimming at V came to 0 bases and at J to 7 bases, leaving 6 bases not matched to a gene. Looked up from germline, CDR1 is LGHNA and CDR2 is YNFKEQ. This CDR3 spans 15 amino acids. Method: immunoSEQ multiplex PCR; TCRdb's copy keeps in-frame clones and lacks some. The sample has 35,000 to 45,000 clones, around four fifths seen once. The input for sequencing was CD4+ or CD8+ T cells sorted from blood, taken in a trial of the OX40 agonist ivuxolimab. The chain has TRBV4-2 and TRBJ1-3; TRBD1 matches 7 bases. The sequence derives from an adult with an advanced solid tumor such as melanoma, head and neck, liver or kidney cancer. CDR3 nucleotides: TGTGCCAGCAGCCAAGAGGACAGGTCGGGGAACACCATATATTTT. It codes for CASSQEDRSGNTIYF.